This T cell receptor beta chain emerged from a study of early T cells in non-severe SARS-CoV-2 infection. MiXCR, applied by TCRdb to the 5' RACE reads, yields one record per CDR3 protein. The sample records fewer than 80,000 distinct CDR3 sequences, 7% to 10% being singletons. The V gene lost 3 bases and the J gene lost 9 bases, with 16 bases spanning the gap. This CDR3 contains 14 residues. This clonotype was recorded many times. This clonotype originated in an adult who was a healthcare worker with PCR-confirmed SARS-CoV-2 infection or an uninfected control (not recorded which). Sequences were derived from whole blood, sampled at baseline. V is TRBV12-3 or TRBV12-4 and J is TRBJ2-3, with a possible D match to TRBD2 (6 bases). The CDR3 bases are TGTGCCAGCAGTTTCGGGGCTGGGGGGAAAACGCAGTATTTT. Residues: CASSFGAGGKTQYF.